Listed here is a single TCR beta chain. Its antigen remains unidentified. Base-call qualities are not available, and no considerably larger clone is one nucleotide away. This specimen comes from a study of control samples from healthy donors and cancer patients (dated by TCRdb to 2020 to 2021). Library construction relied on the immunoSEQ multiplex PCR assay. TCRdb carries this immuneACCESS record with in-frame sequences only. Its versions omit some clonotypes, under half of them owing to an unresolved V gene in the studies checked, with the rest unexplained. The sample data list 100,000 or so clones, and about 80% of these were observed just once. The top ten hold roughly 13% of the sample. Clipping removes 0 bases from V and 6 bases from J, with 9 as the unmatched junction base count. For CDR1 and CDR2, the germline V gene lists SGHNT and YENEEA. The CDR3 sequence holds 17 residues, the cysteine and phenylalanine included. Only the CDR3 part of the read is kept: 51 bases, read in frame from the first base.

This chain is built from TRBV11-3 and TRBJ2-3, with TRBD2 identical over 10 junction bases. The TCR comes from a woman aged 50 to 60 in good health. Sequenced input: blood. In nucleotide form, the sequence is TGTGCCAGCAGCTTAGATAAACGGCTAGCGGGAGAGGATACGCAGTATTTT. It is translated as CASSLDKRLAGEDTQYF. Here the CDR3 is joined to the reference TRBV11-3 and TRBJ2-3 genes, and the full variable domain is: EAGVVQSPRYKIIEKKQPVAFWCNPISGHNTLYWYLQNLGQGPELLIRYENEEAVDDSQLPKDRFSAERLKGVDSTLKIQPAELGDSAVYLCASSLDKRLAGEDTQYFGPGTRLTVL.